This TCR beta chain was recovered during a study of T cell responses to AZD1222 COVID-19 vaccine. Sequenced by immunoSEQ multiplex PCR; TCRdb stores in-frame clones only, minus some. Of 56,000 or so clones in the sample, 60% to 80% were seen once. This TCR was recovered from an adult who received the AZD1222 COVID-19 vaccine. Sample: peripheral blood, taken 28 days after the second AZD1222 dose.

CDR3 region: CASSREGRQKQHLYGYTF. The DNA of the CDR3 is TGTGCCAGCAGCAGGGAAGGTAGGCAGAAACAACACCTCTATGGCTACACCTTC. The chain links TRBV21-1 to TRBJ1-2. TRBV21-1 is labeled a pseudogene. The CDR3 sequence is 18 residues long.